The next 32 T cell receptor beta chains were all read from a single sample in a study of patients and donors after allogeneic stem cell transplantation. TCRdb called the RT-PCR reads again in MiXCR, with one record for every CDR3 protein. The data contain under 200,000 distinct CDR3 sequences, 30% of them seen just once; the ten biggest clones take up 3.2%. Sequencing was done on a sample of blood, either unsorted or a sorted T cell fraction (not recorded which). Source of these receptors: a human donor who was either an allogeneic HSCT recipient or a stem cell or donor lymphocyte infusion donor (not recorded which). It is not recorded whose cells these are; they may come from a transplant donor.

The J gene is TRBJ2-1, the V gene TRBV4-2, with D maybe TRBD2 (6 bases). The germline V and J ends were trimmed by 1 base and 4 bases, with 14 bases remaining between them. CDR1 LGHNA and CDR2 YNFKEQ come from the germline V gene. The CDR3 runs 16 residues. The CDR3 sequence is CASSQGLGGDYNEQFF. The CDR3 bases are TGTGCCAGCAGCCAAGGCCTCGGCGGGGATTACAATGAGCAGTTCTTC.

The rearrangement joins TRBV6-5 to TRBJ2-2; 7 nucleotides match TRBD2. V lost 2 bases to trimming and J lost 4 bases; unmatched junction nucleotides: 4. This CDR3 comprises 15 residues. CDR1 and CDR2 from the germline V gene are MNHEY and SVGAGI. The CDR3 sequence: CASSYGRELTGELFF. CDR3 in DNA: TGTGCCAGCAGTTACGGGCGGGAGCTCACCGGGGAGCTGTTTTTT.

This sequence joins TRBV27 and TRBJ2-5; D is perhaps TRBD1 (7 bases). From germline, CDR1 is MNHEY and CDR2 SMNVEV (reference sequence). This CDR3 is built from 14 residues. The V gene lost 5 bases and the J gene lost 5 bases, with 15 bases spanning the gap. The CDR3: CASSQQQGRETQYF. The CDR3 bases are TGTGCCAGCAGTCAACAACAGGGGAGGGAGACCCAGTACTTC.

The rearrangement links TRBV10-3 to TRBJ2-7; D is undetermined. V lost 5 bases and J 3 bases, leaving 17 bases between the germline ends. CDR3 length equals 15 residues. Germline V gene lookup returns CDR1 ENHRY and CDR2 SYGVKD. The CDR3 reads CAISLLQWGIYEQYF. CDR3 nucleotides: TGTGCCATCAGTCTGCTTCAGTGGGGAATCTACGAGCAGTACTTC.

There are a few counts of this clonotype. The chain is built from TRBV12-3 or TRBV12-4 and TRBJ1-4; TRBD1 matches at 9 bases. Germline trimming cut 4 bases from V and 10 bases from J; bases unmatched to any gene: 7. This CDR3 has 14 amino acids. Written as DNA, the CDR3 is TGTGCCAGCAGTTGGGACAGGGACCTTCCAAAACTGTTTTTT. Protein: CASSWDRDLPKLFF.

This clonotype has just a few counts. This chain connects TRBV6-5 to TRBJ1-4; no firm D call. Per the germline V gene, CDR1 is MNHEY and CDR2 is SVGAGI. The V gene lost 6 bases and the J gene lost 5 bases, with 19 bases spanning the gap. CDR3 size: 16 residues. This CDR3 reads CASSLVPPTLNEKLFF. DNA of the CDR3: TGTGCCAGCAGCCTCGTTCCACCCACCTTAAATGAAAAACTGTTTTTT.

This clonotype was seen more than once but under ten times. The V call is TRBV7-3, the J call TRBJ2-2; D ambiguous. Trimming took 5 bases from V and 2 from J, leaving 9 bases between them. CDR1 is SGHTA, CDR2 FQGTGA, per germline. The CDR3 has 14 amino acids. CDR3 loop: CASSPTTNTGELFF. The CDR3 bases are TGTGCCAGCAGCCCTACCACTAACACCGGGGAGCTGTTTTTT.

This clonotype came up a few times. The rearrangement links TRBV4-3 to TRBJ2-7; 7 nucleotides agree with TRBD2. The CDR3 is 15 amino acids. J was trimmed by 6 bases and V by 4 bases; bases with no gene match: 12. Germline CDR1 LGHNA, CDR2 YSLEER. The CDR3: CASSPHTAGVFEQYF. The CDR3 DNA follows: TGCGCCAGCAGCCCTCACACGGCGGGAGTCTTCGAGCAGTACTTC.

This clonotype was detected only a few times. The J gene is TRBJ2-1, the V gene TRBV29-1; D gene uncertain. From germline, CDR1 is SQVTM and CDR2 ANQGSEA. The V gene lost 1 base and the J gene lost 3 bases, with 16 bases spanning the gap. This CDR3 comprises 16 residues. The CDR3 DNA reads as TGCAGCGTTGAAGTCCTCAGGACCACGGACTACAATGAGCAGTTCTTC. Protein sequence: CSVEVLRTTDYNEQFF.

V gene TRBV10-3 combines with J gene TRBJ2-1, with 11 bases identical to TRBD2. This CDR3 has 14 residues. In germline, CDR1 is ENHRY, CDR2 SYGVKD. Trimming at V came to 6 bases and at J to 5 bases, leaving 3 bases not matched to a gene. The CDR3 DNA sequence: TGTGCCATCAGGACTAGCGGGACACACAATGAGCAGTTCTTC. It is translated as CAIRTSGTHNEQFF.

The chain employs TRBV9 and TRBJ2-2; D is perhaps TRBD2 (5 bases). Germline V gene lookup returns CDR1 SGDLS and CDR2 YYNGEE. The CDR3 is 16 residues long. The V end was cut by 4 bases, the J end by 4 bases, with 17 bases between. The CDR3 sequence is CASSPPTGKSTGELFF. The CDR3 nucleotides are TGTGCCAGCAGCCCCCCAACCGGGAAGAGCACCGGGGAGCTGTTTTTT.

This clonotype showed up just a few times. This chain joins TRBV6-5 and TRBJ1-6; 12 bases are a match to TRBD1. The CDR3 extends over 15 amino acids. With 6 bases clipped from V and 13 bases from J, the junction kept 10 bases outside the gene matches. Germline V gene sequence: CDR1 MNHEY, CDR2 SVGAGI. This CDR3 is CASSRPGQGALPLHF. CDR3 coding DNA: TGTGCCAGCAGCCGACCGGGACAGGGGGCTCTGCCCCTCCACTTT.

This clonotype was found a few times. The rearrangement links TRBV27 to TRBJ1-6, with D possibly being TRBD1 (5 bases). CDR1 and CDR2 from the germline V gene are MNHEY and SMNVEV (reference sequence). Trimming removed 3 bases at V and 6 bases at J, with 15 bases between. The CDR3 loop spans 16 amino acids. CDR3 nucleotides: TGTGCCAGCAGTTTCCCCGGGGGGGGAACTAATTCACCCCTCCACTTT. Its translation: CASSFPGGGTNSPLHF.

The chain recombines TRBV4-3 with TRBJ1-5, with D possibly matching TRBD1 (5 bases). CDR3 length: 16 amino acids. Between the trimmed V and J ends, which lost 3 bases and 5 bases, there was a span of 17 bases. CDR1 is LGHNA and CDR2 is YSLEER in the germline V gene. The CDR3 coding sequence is TGCGCCAGCAGCCAGGACCCAAGGGGCAGGGATCAGCCCCAGCATTTT. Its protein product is CASSQDPRGRDQPQHF.

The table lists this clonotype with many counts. CDR3 in DNA: TGTGCCAGCGAGGGACAGCAGAGTATGGGTTATGGCTACACCTTC. Residues: CASEGQQSMGYGYTF. This chain joins TRBV4-2 and TRBJ1-2; 7 bases fit TRBD1. Germline assignment: CDR1 LGHNA and CDR2 YNFKEQ. V dropped 8 bases and J dropped 5; count of bases not matched to a gene: 14. There are 15 residues in the CDR3.

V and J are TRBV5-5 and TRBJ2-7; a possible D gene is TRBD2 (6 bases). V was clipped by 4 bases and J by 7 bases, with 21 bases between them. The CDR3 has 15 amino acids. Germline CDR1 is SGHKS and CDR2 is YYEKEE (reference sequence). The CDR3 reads CASSLEIRLVGEQYF. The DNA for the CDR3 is TGTGCCAGCAGCCTAGAAATAAGACTAGTGGGGGAGCAGTACTTC.

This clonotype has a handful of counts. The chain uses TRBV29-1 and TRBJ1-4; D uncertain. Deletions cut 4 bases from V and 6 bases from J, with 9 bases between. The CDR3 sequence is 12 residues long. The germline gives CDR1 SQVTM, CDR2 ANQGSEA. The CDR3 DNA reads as TGCAGCGTTGTTTCTGGGGATGAAAAACTGTTTTTT. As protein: CSVVSGDEKLFF.

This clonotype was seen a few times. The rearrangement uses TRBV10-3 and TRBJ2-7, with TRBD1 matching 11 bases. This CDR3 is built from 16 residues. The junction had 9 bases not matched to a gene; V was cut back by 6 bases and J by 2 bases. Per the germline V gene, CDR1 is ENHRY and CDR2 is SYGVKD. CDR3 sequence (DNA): TGTGCCATCAGGGCATATCGGGACAGGGGGACCTACGAGCAGTACTTC. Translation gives CAIRAYRDRGTYEQYF.

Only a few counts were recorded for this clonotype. The CDR3 DNA sequence: TGCAGCGTTGAAGTCGGCCATACTGGAAACACCATATATTTT. Translating gives CSVEVGHTGNTIYF. This chain connects TRBV29-1 to TRBJ1-3; D is unresolved. The ends were cut back, 1 base at V and 2 bases at J, with 9 bases in the middle. This CDR3 is 14 amino acids long. Germline values: CDR1 SQVTM, CDR2 ANQGSEA.

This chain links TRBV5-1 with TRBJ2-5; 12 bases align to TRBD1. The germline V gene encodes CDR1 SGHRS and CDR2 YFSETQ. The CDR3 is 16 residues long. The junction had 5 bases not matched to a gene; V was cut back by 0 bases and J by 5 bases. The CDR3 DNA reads TGCGCCAGCAGCTTGGAGGGACAGGGGGCGACGGAGACCCAGTACTTC. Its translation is CASSLEGQGATETQYF.

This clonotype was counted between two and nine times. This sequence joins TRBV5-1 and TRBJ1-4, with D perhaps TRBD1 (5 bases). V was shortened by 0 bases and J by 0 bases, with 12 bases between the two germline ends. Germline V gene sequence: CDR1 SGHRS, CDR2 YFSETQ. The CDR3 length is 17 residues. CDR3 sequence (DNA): TGCGCCAGCAGCTTGGTTGGGGGAACAGCAACTAATGAAAAACTGTTTTTT. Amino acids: CASSLVGGTATNEKLFF.

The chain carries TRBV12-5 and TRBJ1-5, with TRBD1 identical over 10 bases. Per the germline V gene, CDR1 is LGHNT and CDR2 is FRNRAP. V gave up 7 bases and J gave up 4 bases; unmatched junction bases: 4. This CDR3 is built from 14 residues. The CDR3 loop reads CASDPGQGNQPQHF. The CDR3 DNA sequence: TGTGCTAGTGATCCGGGACAGGGGAATCAGCCCCAGCATTTT.

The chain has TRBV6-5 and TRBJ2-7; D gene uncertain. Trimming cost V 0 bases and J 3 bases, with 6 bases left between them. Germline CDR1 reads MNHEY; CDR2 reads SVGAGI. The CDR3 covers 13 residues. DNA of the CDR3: TGTGCCAGCAGTTACTCTAGGGTCTACGAGCAGTACTTC. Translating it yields CASSYSRVYEQYF.

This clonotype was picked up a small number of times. The CDR3 loop reads CASSFWRFPSSYEQYF. The CDR3 DNA sequence: TGTGCCAGCAGTTTCTGGAGATTTCCAAGCTCCTACGAGCAGTACTTC. The rearrangement links TRBV12-3 or TRBV12-4 to TRBJ2-7; D remains ambiguous. Trimming stripped 3 bases from V and 0 bases from J, with 15 bases between. This CDR3 is 16 amino acids long.

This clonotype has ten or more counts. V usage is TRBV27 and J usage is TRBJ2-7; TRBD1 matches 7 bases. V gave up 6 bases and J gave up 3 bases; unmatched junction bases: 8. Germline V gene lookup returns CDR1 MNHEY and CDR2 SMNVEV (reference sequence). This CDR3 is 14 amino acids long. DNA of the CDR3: TGTGCCAGCAGACGACAGGGAGAAATCTACGAGCAGTACTTC. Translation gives CASRRQGEIYEQYF.

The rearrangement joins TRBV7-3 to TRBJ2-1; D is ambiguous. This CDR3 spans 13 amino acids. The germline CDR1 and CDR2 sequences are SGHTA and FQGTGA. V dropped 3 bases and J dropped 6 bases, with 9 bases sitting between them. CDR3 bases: TGTGCCAGCAGCTTCTCGACTTTCAATGAGCAGTTCTTC. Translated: CASSFSTFNEQFF.

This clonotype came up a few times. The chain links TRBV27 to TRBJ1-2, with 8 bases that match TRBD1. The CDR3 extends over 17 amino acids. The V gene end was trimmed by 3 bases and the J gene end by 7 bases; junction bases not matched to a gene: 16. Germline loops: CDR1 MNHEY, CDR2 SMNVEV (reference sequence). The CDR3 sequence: CASSFRRTGIGLGGYTF. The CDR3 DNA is TGTGCCAGCAGTTTTCGGCGGACAGGGATTGGGCTGGGTGGCTACACCTTC.

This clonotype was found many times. CDR3: CASSEFNHSNEKLFF. CDR3 bases: TGTGCCAGCAGTGAATTCAACCATTCTAATGAAAAACTGTTTTTT. The chain combines TRBV25-1 with TRBJ1-4; D remains unclear. Germline V gene sequence: CDR1 MGHDK, CDR2 SYGVNS. V lost 1 base and J 3 bases, leaving 9 bases between the germline ends. The CDR3 has 15 residues.

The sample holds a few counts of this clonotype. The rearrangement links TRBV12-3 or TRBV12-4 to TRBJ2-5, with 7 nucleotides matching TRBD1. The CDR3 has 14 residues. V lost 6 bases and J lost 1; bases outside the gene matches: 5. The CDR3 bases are TGTGCCAGCAGACCGAGGACAGGCCAAGAGACCCAGTACTTC. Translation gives CASRPRTGQETQYF.

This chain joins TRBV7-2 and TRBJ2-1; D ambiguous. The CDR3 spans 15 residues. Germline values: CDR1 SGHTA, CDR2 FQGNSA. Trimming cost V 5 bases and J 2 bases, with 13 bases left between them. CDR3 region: CASSRADGTYNEQFF. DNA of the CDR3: TGTGCCAGCAGCCGGGCCGACGGCACCTACAATGAGCAGTTCTTC.

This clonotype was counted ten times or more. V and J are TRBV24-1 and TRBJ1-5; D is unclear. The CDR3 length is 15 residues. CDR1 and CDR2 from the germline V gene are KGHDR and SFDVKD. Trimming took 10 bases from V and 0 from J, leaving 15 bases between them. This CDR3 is CATSEGGNSNQPQHF. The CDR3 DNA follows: TGTGCCACTTCCGAGGGCGGAAATAGCAATCAGCCCCAGCATTTT.

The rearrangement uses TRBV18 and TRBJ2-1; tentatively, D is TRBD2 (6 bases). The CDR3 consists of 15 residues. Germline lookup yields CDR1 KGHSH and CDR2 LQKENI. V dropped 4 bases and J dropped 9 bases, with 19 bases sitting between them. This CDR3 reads CASSLELEGFGEQFF. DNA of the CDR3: TGTGCCAGCTCACTGGAGCTGGAGGGCTTCGGTGAGCAGTTCTTC.